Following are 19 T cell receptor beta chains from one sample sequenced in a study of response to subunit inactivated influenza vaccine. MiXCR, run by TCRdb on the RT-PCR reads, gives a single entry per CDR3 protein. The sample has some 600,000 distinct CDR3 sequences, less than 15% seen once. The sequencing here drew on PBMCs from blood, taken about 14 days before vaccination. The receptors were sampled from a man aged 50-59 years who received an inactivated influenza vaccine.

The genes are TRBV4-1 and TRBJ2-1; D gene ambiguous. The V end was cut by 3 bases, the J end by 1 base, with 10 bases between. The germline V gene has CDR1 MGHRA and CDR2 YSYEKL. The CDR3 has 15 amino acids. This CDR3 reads CASSQGIDSYNEQFF. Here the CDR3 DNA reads TGCGCCAGCAGCCAGGGAATAGATTCCTACAATGAGCAGTTCTTC.

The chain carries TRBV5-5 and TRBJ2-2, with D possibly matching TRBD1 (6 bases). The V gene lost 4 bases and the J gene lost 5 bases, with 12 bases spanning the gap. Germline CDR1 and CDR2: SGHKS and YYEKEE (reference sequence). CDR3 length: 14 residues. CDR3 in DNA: TGTGCCAGCAGCCACATACAGGGTACCGGGGAGCTGTTTTTT. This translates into CASSHIQGTGELFF.

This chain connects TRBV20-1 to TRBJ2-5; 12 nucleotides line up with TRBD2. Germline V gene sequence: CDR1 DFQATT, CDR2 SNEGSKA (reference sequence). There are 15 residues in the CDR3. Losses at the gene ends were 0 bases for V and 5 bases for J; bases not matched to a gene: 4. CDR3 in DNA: TGCAGTGCTAGAGATCTAGCGGGAGGGCCGGAGACCCAGTACTTC. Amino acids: CSARDLAGGPETQYF.

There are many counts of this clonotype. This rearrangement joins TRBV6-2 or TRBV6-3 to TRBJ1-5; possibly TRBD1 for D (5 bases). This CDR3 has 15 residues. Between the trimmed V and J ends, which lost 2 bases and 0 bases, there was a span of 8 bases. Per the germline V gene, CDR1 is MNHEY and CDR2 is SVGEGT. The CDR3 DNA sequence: TGTGCCAGCAGTTACCGGGACGGTAGCAATCAGCCCCAGCATTTT. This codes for CASSYRDGSNQPQHF.

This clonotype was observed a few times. In nucleotides, the CDR3 is TGTGCCAGCAGTCTAACAGGGTTCGAGCAGTACTTC. Translated, it gives CASSLTGFEQYF. The V gene is TRBV28, the J gene TRBJ2-7, with D possibly matching TRBD1 (6 bases). V was cut by 5 bases and J by 6 bases, with 11 bases left in between. CDR1 and CDR2 (germline): MDHEN, SYDVKM. The CDR3 has 12 residues.

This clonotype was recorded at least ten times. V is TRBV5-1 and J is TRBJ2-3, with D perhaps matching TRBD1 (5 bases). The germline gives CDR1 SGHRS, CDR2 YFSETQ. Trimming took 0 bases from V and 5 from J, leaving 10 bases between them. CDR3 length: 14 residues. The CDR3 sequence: CASSLGRQGDTQYF. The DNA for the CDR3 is TGCGCCAGCAGCTTGGGCAGGCAGGGAGATACGCAGTATTTT.

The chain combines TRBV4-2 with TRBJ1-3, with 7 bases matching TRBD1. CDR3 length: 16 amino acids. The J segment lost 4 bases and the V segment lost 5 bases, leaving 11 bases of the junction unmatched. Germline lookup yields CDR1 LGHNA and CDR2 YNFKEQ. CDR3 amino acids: CASSTITGTEGNTIYF. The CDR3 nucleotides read TGTGCCAGCAGCACTATTACCGGGACAGAAGGAAACACCATATATTTT.

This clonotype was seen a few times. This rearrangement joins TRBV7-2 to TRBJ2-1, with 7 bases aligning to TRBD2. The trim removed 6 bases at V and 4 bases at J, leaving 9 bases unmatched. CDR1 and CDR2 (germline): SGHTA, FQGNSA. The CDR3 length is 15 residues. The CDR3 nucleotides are TGTGCCAGCAGACCCGCGGGAGTGAGATACAATGAGCAGTTCTTC. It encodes CASRPAGVRYNEQFF.

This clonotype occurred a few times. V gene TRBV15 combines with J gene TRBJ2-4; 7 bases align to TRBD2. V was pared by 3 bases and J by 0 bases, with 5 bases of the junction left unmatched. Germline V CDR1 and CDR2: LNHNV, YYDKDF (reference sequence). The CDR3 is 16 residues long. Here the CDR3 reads CATSRTPGGAKNIQYF. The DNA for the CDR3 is TGTGCCACCAGCAGGACGCCGGGGGGAGCCAAAAACATTCAGTACTTC.

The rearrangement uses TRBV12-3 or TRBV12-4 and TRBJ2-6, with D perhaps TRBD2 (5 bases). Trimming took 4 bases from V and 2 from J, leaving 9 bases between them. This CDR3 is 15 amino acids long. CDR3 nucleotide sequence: TGTGCCAGCAGTTCCGGGGAAGCTGGGGCCAACGTCCTGACTTTC. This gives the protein CASSSGEAGANVLTF.

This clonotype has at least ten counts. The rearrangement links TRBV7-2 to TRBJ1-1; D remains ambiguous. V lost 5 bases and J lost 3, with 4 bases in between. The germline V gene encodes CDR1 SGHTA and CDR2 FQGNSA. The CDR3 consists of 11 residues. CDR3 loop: CASSQDTEAFF. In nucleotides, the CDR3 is TGTGCCAGCAGCCAAGACACTGAAGCTTTCTTT.

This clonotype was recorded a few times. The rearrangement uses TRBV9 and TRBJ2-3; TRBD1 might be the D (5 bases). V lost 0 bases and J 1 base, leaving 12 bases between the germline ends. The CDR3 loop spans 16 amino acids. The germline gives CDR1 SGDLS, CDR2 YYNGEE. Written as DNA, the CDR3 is TGTGCCAGCAGCGTAGATTCGGGCAGGGGCACAGATACGCAGTATTTT. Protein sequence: CASSVDSGRGTDTQYF.

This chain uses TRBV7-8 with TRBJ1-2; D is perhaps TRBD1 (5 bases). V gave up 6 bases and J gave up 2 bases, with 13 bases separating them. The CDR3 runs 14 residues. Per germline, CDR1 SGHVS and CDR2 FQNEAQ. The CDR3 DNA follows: TGTGCCAGCAGTTATCGGGGGAACAACTATGGCTACACCTTC. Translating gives CASSYRGNNYGYTF.

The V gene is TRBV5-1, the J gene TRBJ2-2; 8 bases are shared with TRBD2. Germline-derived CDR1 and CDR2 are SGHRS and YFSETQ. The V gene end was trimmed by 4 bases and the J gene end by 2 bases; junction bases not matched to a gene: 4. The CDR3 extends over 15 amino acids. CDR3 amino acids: CASSAGTRNTGELFF. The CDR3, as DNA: TGCGCCAGCAGCGCAGGGACTAGAAACACCGGGGAGCTGTTTTTT.

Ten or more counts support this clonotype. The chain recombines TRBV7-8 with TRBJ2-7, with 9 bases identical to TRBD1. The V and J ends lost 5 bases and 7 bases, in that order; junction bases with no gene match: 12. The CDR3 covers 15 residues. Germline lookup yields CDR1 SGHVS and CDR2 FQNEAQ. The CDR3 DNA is TGTGCCAGCAGCCCTCTCCGGGACAGGGCTAAAGAGCAGTACTTC. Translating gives CASSPLRDRAKEQYF.

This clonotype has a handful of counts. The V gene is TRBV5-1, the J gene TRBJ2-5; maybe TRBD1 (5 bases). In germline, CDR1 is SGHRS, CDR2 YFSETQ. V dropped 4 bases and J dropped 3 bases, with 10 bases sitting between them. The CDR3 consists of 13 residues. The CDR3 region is CASSADSEETQYF. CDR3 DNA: TGCGCCAGCAGCGCCGACAGCGAAGAGACCCAGTACTTC.

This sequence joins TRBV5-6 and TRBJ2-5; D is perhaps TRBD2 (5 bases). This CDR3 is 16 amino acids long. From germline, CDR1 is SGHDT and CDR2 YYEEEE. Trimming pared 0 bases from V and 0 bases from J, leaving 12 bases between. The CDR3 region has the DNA TGTGCCAGCAGCTTGGAGTTTAGCGACTACCAAGAGACCCAGTACTTC. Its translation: CASSLEFSDYQETQYF.

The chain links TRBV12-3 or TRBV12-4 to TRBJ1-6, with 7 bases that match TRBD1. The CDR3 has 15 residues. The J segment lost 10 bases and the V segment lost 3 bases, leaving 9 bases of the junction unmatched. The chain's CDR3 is CASSFGTASRSPLHF. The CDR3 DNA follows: TGTGCCAGCAGTTTTGGGACAGCATCCAGGTCACCCCTCCACTTT.

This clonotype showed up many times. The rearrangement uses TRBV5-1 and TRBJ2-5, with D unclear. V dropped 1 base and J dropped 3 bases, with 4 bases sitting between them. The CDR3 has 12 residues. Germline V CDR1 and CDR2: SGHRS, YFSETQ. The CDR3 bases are TGCGCCAGCAGCTTGTCGAAAGAGACCCAGTACTTC. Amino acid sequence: CASSLSKETQYF. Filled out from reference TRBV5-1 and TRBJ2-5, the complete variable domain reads KAGVTQTPRYLIKTRGQQVTLSCSPISGHRSVSWYQQTPGQGLQFLFEYFSETQRNKGNFPGRFSGRQFSNSRSEMNVSTLELGDSALYLCASSLSKETQYFGPGTRLLVL.